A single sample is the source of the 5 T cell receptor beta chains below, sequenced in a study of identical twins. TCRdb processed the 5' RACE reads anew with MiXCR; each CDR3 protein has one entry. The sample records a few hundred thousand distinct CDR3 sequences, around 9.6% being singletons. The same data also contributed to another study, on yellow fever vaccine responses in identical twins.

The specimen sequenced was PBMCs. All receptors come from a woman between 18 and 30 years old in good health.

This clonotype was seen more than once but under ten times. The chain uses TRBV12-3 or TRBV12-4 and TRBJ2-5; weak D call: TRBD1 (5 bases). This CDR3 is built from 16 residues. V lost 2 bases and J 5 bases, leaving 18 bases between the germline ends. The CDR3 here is CASSLRMGSHRETQYF. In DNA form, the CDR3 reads TGTGCCAGCAGTTTACGGATGGGCAGCCACAGGGAGACCCAGTACTTC.

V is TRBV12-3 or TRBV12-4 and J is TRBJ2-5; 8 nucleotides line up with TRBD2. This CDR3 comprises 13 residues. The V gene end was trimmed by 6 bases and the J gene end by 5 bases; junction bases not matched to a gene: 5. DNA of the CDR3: TGTGCCAGCAGCGGGGGGGCCCGGGAGACCCAGTACTTC. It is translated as CASSGGARETQYF.

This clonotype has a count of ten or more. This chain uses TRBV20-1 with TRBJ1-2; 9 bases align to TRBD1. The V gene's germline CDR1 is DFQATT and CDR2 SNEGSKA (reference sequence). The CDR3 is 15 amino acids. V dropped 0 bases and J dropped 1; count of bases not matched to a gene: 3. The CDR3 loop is CSARDGQGYNYGYTF. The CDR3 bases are TGCAGTGCTAGAGACGGACAGGGGTATAACTATGGCTACACCTTC.

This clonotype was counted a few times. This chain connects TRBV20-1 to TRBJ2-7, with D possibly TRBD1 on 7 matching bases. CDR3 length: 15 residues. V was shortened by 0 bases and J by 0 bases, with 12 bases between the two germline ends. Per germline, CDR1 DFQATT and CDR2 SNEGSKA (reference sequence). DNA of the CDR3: TGCAGTGCTAGAGATTGGCAGGGGGGCTCCTACGAGCAGTACTTC. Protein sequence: CSARDWQGGSYEQYF.

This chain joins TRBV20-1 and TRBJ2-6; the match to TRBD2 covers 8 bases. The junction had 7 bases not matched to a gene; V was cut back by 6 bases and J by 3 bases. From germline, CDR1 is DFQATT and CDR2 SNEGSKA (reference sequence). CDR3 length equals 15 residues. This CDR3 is CSATGGQGGANVLTF. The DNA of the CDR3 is TGCAGTGCGACGGGGGGGCAAGGTGGGGCCAACGTCCTGACTTTC.